Sequencing of this T cell receptor (beta chain) was carried out in a study of graft-versus-host responses after intestinal transplantation. Study summary: Transplants given to recipients were multivisceral, liver-intestinal, or isolated intestinal. For around 3 years after anti-thymocyte globulin induction, all recipients took tacrolimus and steroids.

The study, taken as a whole, reports: The marrow of recipients harbored GvH clones, and ileum or blood showed some of them first.

About this clone: The antigen is unknown.

Germline V gene sequence: CDR1 MDHEN, CDR2 SYDVKM. This CDR3 contains 16 residues. J was trimmed by 1 base and V by 2 bases; bases with no gene match: 6. Assay: immunoSEQ multiplex PCR; the TCRdb copy retains only in-frame clones and omits some. The table shows about 120,000 clones, with 85% to 95% occurring only once. Material: unstimulated CD8+ T cells sorted from spleen or lymph node cells, obtained before intestinal transplant. This chain links TRBV28 with TRBJ1-1, with 8 bases lining up with TRBD1. The TCR sequence derives from a human donor who received an intestinal transplant. CDR3 bases: TGTGCCAGCAGTTTACTTACAGGGGGTGCGAACACTGAAGCTTTCTTT. Its protein is CASSLLTGGANTEAFF.